Each of the 9 T cell receptor beta chains below was sequenced from the same sample in a study of regulatory T cells in long-lasting Graves disease. As to time point: newly diagnosed GD, antithyroid drugs for less than 3 months. The TCR library was made from RNA that had been extracted from PBMCs in TRIzol. HTBI primers from iRepertoire and Arm-PCR of CDR3 regions yielded the TCR beta libraries. TCRdb reprocessed the multiplex PCR reads with MiXCR, giving one entry per CDR3 protein. This table holds about 620,000 distinct CDR3 sequences, about 16% found once. The data were also submitted as part of a second study, on T cells in Graves' hyperthyroidism and ophthalmopathy.

Source: peripheral blood mononuclear cells (PBMCs), taken at new diagnosis, from a patient treated with antithyroid drugs. The receptors here all came from a woman aged 30 to 39 with Graves disease.

With regard to this clonotype: Germline is not matched at one junction end, which may reflect a read error. The genes are TRBV12-3 or TRBV12-4 and TRBJ1-5, with a possible D match to TRBD1 (5 bases). This CDR3 region has 16 residues. This CDR3 reads CASSFKGLYSDQPQHF. CDR3 in DNA: TGTGCCAGCAGTTTTAAGGGACTGTATAGCGATCAGCCCCAGCATTTT.

The rearrangement uses TRBV5-8 and TRBJ2-3, with 10 bases identical to TRBD1. The germline V gene encodes CDR1 SGHTS and CDR2 YDEGEE. J was trimmed by 2 bases and V by 0 bases; bases with no gene match: 3. This CDR3 has 16 residues. The CDR3 here is CASSLGQGATTDTQYF. The DNA of the CDR3 is TGTGCCAGCAGCTTGGGACAGGGGGCGACCACAGATACGCAGTATTTT.

This chain connects TRBV6-2 or TRBV6-3 to TRBJ1-6; TRBD1 aligns across 8 bases. The ends lost 5 bases at V and 9 bases at J; junction bases unmatched: 3. Germline assignment: CDR1 MNHEY and CDR2 SVGEGT. The CDR3 covers 13 residues. The CDR3 spells CASSEDRGSPLHF. The CDR3 bases are TGTGCCAGCAGTGAAGACAGGGGTTCACCCCTCCACTTT.

This clonotype was seen just once. The rearrangement links TRBV20-1 to TRBJ1-5, with 7 positions matching TRBD1. The length of the CDR3 is 16 residues. Germline V gene sequence: CDR1 DFQATT, CDR2 SNEGSKA (reference sequence). After removal of 0 bases from V and 6 bases from J, the junction contained 11 bases not matched to a gene. DNA for the CDR3: TGCAGTGCTAGAGATGGGTCAGGGGGTTTTGGTCAGCCCCAGCATTTT. Translating it yields CSARDGSGGFGQPQHF.

This clonotype has at least ten counts. This chain links TRBV28 with TRBJ1-5; D gene ambiguous. Trimming shortened V by 8 bases and J by 11 bases, and 22 bases separated the two germline ends. There are 14 residues in the CDR3. Germline CDR1 MDHEN, CDR2 SYDVKM. In nucleotides, the CDR3 is TGTGCCAGCGCGACGGGGTCCCCACCACGGTCCCAGCATTTT. Amino acids: CASATGSPPRSQHF. Full variable domain (outside the CDR3, taken from reference TRBV28 and TRBJ1-5): DVKVTQSSRYLVKRTGEKVFLECVQDMDHENMFWYRQDPGLGLRLIYFSYDVKMKEKGDIPEGYSVSREKKERFSLILESASTNQTSMYLCASATGSPPRSQHFGDGTRLSIL.

The rearrangement joins TRBV4-1 to TRBJ2-7, with D possibly being TRBD1 or TRBD2 (5 bases each). Germline CDR1 is MGHRA and CDR2 is YSYEKL. V was pared by 1 base and J by 6 bases, with 10 bases between. The CDR3 extends over 13 amino acids. The CDR3 region is CASSQVSGGEQYF. Here the CDR3 DNA reads TGCGCCAGCAGCCAAGTCTCTGGGGGCGAGCAGTACTTC.

This clonotype was found many times. J is TRBJ2-7 and V is TRBV28; tentative D call: TRBD1 (6 bases). Trimming left V 6 bases short and J 4 bases short, with 13 bases between. CDR3 length: 13 amino acids. Germline lookup yields CDR1 MDHEN and CDR2 SYDVKM. The CDR3 bases are TGTGCCAGCAGATCCAGGGGCTTGTACGAGCAGTACTTC. Protein product: CASRSRGLYEQYF.

Ten or more counts support this clonotype. V usage is TRBV2 and J usage is TRBJ2-3; 8 positions match TRBD2. The CDR3 runs 15 residues. CDR1 and CDR2 from the germline V gene are SNHLY and FYNNEI. V lost 2 bases to trimming and J lost 9 bases; unmatched junction nucleotides: 10. CDR3 nucleotide sequence: TGTGCCAGCAGTGAATTGGGGGCGGGAGGCGGGACGCAGTATTTT. Its protein is CASSELGAGGGTQYF.

This clonotype was observed a handful of times. V gene TRBV7-2 combines with J gene TRBJ2-3; TRBD1 or TRBD2 may be the D gene (5 bases each). Germline V gene data show CDR1 as SGHTA and CDR2 as FQGNSA. CDR3 length equals 16 residues. The V end was cut by 3 bases, the J end by 1 base, with 14 bases between. The CDR3, as DNA: TGTGCCAGCAGCTTTGCGCCGGGGCCCGGCACAGATACGCAGTATTTT. Translation: CASSFAPGPGTDTQYF.